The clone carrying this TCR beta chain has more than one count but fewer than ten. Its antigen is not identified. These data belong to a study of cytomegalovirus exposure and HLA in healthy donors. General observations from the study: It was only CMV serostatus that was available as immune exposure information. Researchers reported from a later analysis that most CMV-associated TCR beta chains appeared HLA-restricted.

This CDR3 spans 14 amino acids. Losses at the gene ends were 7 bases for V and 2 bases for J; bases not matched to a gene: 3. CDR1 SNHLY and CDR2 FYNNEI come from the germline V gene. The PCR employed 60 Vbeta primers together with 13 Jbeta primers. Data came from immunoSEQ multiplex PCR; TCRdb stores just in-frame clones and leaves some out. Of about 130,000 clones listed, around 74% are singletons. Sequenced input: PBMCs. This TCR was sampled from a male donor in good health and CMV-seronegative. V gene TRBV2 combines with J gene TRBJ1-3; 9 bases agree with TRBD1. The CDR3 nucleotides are TGTGCCAGCAACCGACAGGGGGCTGGAAACACCATATATTTT. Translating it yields CASNRQGAGNTIYF. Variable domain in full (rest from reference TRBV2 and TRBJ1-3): EPEVTQTPSHQVTQMGQEVILRCVPISNHLYFYWYRQILGQKVEFLVSFYNNEISEKSEIFDDQFSVERPDGSNFTLKIRSTKLEDSAMYFCASNRQGAGNTIYFGEGSWLTVV.